This TCR beta chain was sequenced during a study of blood T cells in healthy people across ages. General study points: Age brought a roughly linear fall in TCR beta diversity measured per million T cells.

Primed by a sample-barcoded 5' primer and a J-beta primer mix, a second PCR proceeded for about 6 to 12 cycles. TCRdb redid the calling of the 5' RACE reads with MiXCR, one entry per CDR3 protein. The table lists roughly 1 million distinct CDR3 sequences, roughly a quarter of them singletons. Trimming took off 11 bases at V and 7 bases at J, with 17 bases between the two ends. The germline V gene has CDR1 SNHLY and CDR2 FYNNEI. The CDR3 contains 12 residues. Of note for this clonotype: Its antigen is unidentified.

In addition, the sample was reused for a study of T cells of mothers and their children.

Sequenced sample: blood. The sequence was obtained from a girl aged 2-10 years in good health. This chain connects TRBV2 to TRBJ2-5, with a weak D call TRBD2 (5 bases). CDR3 sequence reads: CAGPLEVATQYF. The CDR3 DNA sequence: TGTGCCGGCCCGTTGGAGGTCGCGACCCAGTACTTC.